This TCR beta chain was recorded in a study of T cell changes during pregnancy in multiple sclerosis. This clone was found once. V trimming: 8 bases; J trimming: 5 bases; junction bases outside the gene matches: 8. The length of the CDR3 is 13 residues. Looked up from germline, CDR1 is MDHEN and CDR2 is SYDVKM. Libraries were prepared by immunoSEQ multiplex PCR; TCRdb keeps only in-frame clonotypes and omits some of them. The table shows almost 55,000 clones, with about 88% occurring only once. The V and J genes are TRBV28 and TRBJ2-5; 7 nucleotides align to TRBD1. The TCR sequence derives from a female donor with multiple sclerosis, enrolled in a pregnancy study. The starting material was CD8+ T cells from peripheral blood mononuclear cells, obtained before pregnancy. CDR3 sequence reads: CASGPTGLETQYF. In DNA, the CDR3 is TGTGCCAGCGGCCCGACAGGGTTGGAGACCCAGTACTTC.